These 5 T cell receptor beta chains came from one sample sequenced in a study of blood T cell repertoires in COVID-19. The data were produced by immunoSEQ multiplex PCR, yet TCRdb's version contains in-frame clones alone and is incomplete. The repertoire consists of 200,000 or so clones, with around 90% occurring once and the leading ten covering about 6%. The sample taken for sequencing was peripheral blood. The receptors were sampled from a man in his sixties who had recovered from COVID-19.

This chain uses TRBV6-2 or TRBV6-3 with TRBJ2-5, with 10 bases matching TRBD2. This CDR3 has 17 residues. V shed 6 bases and J 4 bases; nucleotides not matched to a gene: 14. The germline CDR1 and CDR2 sequences are MNHEY and SVGEGT. The CDR3 spells CASSPRAGGPGGETQYF. The CDR3 DNA reads as TGTGCCAGCAGCCCAAGAGCGGGAGGGCCCGGGGGAGAGACCCAGTACTTC.

The CDR3 loop reads CASSYSPRSRGEQYF. CDR3 sequence (DNA): TGTGCCAGCAGTTACTCCCCCCGTTCTAGGGGCGAGCAGTACTTC. The rearrangement joins TRBV6-5 to TRBJ2-7, with D perhaps TRBD1 (5 bases). V lost 0 bases to trimming and J lost 6 bases, with 15 bases between them. Looked up from germline, CDR1 is MNHEY and CDR2 is SVGAGI. The CDR3 covers 15 residues.

V usage is TRBV7-2 and J usage is TRBJ2-4, with D maybe TRBD1 (6 bases). Germline CDR1 is SGHTA and CDR2 is FQGNSA. The CDR3 has 16 amino acids. V gave up 4 bases and J gave up 0 bases, with 13 bases separating them. Here the CDR3 reads CASSSTPGEAKNIQYF. The CDR3 DNA sequence: TGTGCCAGCAGCTCCACTCCAGGGGAAGCCAAAAACATTCAGTACTTC.

The chain uses TRBV30 and TRBJ1-2; 8 nucleotides agree with TRBD1. Germline V gives CDR1 GTSNPN, CDR2 SVGIG (reference sequence). J gave up 7 bases and V 8 bases, and 9 bases lay outside the gene matches. CDR3 length equals 12 residues. DNA for the CDR3: TGTGCCCACCGAGACAGGGGAGTTGGCTACACCTTC. It yields the protein CAHRDRGVGYTF.

This clone was recorded once. The chain employs TRBV6-1 and TRBJ1-4; a weak D match, TRBD1 (5 bases). The CDR3 loop spans 15 amino acids. Trimming took off 1 base at V and 7 bases at J, with 13 bases between the two ends. From germline, CDR1 is MNHNS and CDR2 SASEGT. The CDR3 region is CASSEGWQGGEKLFF. CDR3 bases: TGTGCCAGCAGTGAAGGGTGGCAGGGTGGTGAAAAACTGTTTTTT.